This entry describes one TCR beta chain. Its antigen is still unknown. The data were taken from a study of OX40 agonist ivuxolimab in advanced cancers. Study information: It was ivuxolimab, an agonistic anti-OX40 (CD134) antibody, that patients were treated with. Antecedent anti-PD-1, anti-PD-L1 or anti-CTLA-4 therapy was permissible, with 40% having received some. Study results and caveats: Certain nonresponding patients likewise had low normalized T-cell clonal expansion.

The CDR3 has 14 amino acids. Trimming cost V 1 base and J 4 bases, with 10 bases left between them. In germline, CDR1 is SEHNR, CDR2 FQNEAQ (reference sequence). Profiled with immunoSEQ multiplex PCR; TCRdb holds only in-frame clones, not every one. Of around 80,000 clones listed, over 75% are singletons. The specimen comprised CD4+ or CD8+ T cells sorted from blood, sampled in a trial of the OX40 agonist ivuxolimab. The gene calls are TRBV7-9 and TRBJ1-2; D remains ambiguous. The sequence was obtained from an adult with an advanced solid tumor such as melanoma, head and neck, liver or kidney cancer. The CDR3 is CASSLGALTYGYTF. The CDR3 DNA follows: TGTGCCAGCAGCTTAGGGGCTCTGACCTATGGCTACACCTTC.